This note documents a single TCR beta chain sequence. Germline V gene sequence: CDR1 SGHRS, CDR2 YFSETQ. The CDR3 is 15 amino acids. Trimming stripped 0 bases from V and 8 bases from J, with 14 bases between. The authors' processing: Estimates of nucleated cell counts were drawn from the amplification of reference gene primers. This table comes from immunoSEQ multiplex PCR, and its TCRdb copy is limited to in-frame clones, with some not included. V and J calls and clone size are given by that table; D and trimming were obtained from the DNA. The data contain around 190,000 clones, about 88% of them singletons. Those enrolled in Seattle joined during active infection and were followed longitudinally afterward. These data originate in a study of blood T cell repertoires in COVID-19. Background on the study: From T cells, B-cell-depleted T cells, or PBMCs came the material, which was cDNA or gDNA.

This clonotype was obtained from a man in his fifties with COVID-19, enrolled during active disease. Input material: peripheral blood. V gene TRBV5-1 combines with J gene TRBJ1-4, with unresolved D. The CDR3 protein is CASSLANGVREKLFF. The CDR3 DNA reads TGCGCCAGCAGCTTGGCCAACGGGGTTCGGGAAAAACTGTTTTTT.